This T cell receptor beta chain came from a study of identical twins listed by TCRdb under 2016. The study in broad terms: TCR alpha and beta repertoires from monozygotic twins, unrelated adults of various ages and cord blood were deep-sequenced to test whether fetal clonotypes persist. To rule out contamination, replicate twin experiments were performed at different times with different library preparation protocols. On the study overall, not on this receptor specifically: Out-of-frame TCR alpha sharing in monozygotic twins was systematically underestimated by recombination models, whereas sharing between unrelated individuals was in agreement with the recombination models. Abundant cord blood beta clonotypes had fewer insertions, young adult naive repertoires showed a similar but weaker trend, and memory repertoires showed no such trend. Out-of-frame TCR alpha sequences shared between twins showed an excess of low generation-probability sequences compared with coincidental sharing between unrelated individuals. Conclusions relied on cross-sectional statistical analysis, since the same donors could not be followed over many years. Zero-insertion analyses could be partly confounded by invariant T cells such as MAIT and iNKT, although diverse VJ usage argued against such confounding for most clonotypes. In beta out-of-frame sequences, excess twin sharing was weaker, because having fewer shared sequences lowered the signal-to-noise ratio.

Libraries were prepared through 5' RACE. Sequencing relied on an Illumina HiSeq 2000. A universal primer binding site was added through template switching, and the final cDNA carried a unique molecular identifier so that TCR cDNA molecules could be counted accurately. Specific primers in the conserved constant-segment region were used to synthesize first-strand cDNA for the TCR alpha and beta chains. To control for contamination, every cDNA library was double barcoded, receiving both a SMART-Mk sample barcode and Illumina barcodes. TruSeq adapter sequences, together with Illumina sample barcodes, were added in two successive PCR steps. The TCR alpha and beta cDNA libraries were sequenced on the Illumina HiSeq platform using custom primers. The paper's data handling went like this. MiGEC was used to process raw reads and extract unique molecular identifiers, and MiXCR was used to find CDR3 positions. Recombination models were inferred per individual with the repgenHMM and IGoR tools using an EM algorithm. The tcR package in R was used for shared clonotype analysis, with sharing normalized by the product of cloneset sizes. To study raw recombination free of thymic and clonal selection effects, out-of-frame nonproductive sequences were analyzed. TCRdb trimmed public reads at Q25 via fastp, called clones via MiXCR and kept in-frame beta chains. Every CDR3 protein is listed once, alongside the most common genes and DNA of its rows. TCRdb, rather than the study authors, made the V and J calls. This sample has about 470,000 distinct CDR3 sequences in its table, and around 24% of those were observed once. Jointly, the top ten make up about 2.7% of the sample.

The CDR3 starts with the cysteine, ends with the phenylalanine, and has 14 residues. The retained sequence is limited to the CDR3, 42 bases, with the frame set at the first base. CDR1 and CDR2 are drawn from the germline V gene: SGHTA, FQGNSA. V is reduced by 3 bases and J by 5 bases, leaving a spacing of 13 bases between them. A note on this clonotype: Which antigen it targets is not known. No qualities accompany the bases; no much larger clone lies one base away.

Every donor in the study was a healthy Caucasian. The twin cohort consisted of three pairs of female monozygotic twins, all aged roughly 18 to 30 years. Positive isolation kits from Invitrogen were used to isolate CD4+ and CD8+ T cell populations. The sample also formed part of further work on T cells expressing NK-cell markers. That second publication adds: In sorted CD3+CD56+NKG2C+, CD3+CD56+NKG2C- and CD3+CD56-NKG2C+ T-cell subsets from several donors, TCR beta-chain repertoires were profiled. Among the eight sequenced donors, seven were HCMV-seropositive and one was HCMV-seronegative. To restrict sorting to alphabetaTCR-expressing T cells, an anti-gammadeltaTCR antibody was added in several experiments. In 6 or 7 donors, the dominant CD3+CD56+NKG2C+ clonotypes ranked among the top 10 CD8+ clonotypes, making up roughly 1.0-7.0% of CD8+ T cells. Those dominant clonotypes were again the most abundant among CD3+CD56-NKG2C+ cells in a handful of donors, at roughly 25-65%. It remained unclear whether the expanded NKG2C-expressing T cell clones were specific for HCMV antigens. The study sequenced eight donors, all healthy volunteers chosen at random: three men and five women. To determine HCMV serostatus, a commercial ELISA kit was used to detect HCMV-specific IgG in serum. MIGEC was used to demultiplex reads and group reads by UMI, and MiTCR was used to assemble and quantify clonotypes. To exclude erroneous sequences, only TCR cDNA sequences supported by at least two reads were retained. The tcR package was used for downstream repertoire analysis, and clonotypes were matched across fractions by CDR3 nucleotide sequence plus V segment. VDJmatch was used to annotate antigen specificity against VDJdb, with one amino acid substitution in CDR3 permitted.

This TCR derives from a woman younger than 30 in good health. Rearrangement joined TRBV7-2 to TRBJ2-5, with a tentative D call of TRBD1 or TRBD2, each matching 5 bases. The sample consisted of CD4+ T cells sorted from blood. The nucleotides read TGTGCCAGCAGCTTCGACCTGGGACGGGAGACCCAGTACTTC. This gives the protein CASSFDLGRETQYF.